These 11 T cell receptor beta chains were all obtained from the same sample, sequenced in a study of blood T cell repertoires in COVID-19. Assay used: immunoSEQ multiplex PCR; TCRdb lists only in-frame clones, some missing. The table shows 4,000 or so clones, with roughly nine tenths occurring only once. Material: peripheral blood. The receptors derive from a man aged 45-65 years with active COVID-19.

The CDR3 DNA follows: TGTGCCAGTAGTATGGCTAGCTACAATGAGCAGTTCTTC. This encodes CASSMASYNEQFF. The V gene is TRBV19, the J gene TRBJ2-1; no firm D call. The CDR3 has 13 residues. Germline V gene lookup returns CDR1 LNHDA and CDR2 SQIVND (reference sequence). The V end was cut by 3 bases, the J end by 3 bases, with 6 bases between.

The gene calls are TRBV29-1 and TRBJ1-3; D is ambiguous. V gave up 4 bases and J gave up 4 bases, with 5 bases separating them. Looked up from germline, CDR1 is SQVTM and CDR2 is ANQGSEA. There are 11 residues in the CDR3. CDR3 region: CSVGEGNTIYF. Here the CDR3 DNA reads TGCAGCGTTGGGGAGGGAAACACCATATATTTT.

This clone has just one count. The chain is built from TRBV7-9 and TRBJ2-1; 12 bases line up with TRBD2. Germline trimming cut 5 bases from V and 9 bases from J; bases unmatched to any gene: 8. CDR3 size: 15 residues. The germline V gene has CDR1 SEHNR and CDR2 FQNEAQ (reference sequence). CDR3 coding DNA: TGTGCCAGCAGCCATGTGACTAGCGGGAGTTTTGAGCAGTTCTTC. Translated: CASSHVTSGSFEQFF. Using reference TRBV7-9 and TRBJ2-1 for the parts outside the CDR3, the full variable domain is DTGVSQNPRHKITKRGQNVTFRCDPISEHNRLYWYRQTLGQGPEFLTYFQNEAQLEKSRLLSDRFSAERPKGSFSTLEIQRTEQGDSAMYLCASSHVTSGSFEQFFGPGTRLTVL.

This chain uses TRBV7-9 with TRBJ1-6; TRBD1 matches 7 bases. V shed 1 base and J 9 bases; nucleotides not matched to a gene: 6. The V gene's germline CDR1 is SEHNR and CDR2 FQNEAQ (reference sequence). The CDR3 is made up of 15 amino acids. The CDR3, as DNA: TGTGCCAGCAGCTTAGTTACAGGGGAGAGTTCACCCCTCCACTTT. Translation gives CASSLVTGESSPLHF.

The V and J genes are TRBV5-6 and TRBJ2-1; D gene uncertain. CDR1 and CDR2 (germline): SGHDT, YYEEEE. This CDR3 has 12 amino acids. V was clipped by 2 bases and J by 9 bases, with 9 bases between them. CDR3 bases: TGTGCCAGCAGCTTCCTTCGGAGTGAGCAGTTCTTC. Translating gives CASSFLRSEQFF.

This clone has a single count. This chain joins TRBV7-9 and TRBJ2-3, with TRBD1 as a possible D gene (6 bases). The V end was cut by 6 bases, the J end by 0 bases, with 7 bases between. Germline CDR1 SEHNR, CDR2 FQNEAQ (reference sequence). This CDR3 spans 13 amino acids. In DNA form, the CDR3 reads TGTGCCAGCAGACAGGGAAGCACAGATACGCAGTATTTT. Translated, it gives CASRQGSTDTQYF.

Here the CDR3 reads CASSSGQPGNTIYF. The CDR3 DNA reads TGTGCCAGCAGCTCGGGACAGCCCGGAAACACCATATATTTT. The chain links TRBV7-3 to TRBJ1-3, with 7 bases matching TRBD1. Germline values: CDR1 SGHTA, CDR2 FQGTGA. This CDR3 is 14 amino acids long. V lost 4 bases and J lost 4; bases outside the gene matches: 4. Full variable domain (missing parts from reference TRBV7-3 and TRBJ1-3): GAGVSQTPSNKVTEKGKYVELRCDPISGHTALYWYRQSLGQGPEFLIYFQGTGAADDSGLPNDRFFAVRPEGSVSTLKIQRTERGDSAVYLCASSSGQPGNTIYFGEGSWLTVV.

The rearrangement uses TRBV3-1 (or the pseudogene TRBV3-2) and TRBJ1-3; D gene ambiguous. V lost 3 bases and J 2 bases, leaving 5 bases between the germline ends. Germline CDR1 LGHDT, CDR2 YNNKEL (reference sequence). The length of the CDR3 is 13 residues. CDR3 bases: TGTGCCAGCAGCCAGGCCCCTGGAAACACCATATATTTT. Its protein product is CASSQAPGNTIYF.

The gene calls are TRBV7-2 and TRBJ1-6; TRBD1 agrees at 7 bases. CDR1 and CDR2 from the germline V gene are SGHTA and FQGNSA. V was clipped by 8 bases and J by 7 bases; unmatched bases: 11. The CDR3 covers 15 residues. The CDR3 coding sequence is TGTGCCAGCCGAACTCAGGACAGGTCCAATTCACCCCTCCACTTT. As protein: CASRTQDRSNSPLHF.

J is TRBJ1-3 and V is TRBV6-5, with D possibly TRBD1 on 5 matching bases. V dropped 2 bases and J dropped 4 bases, with 9 bases sitting between them. This CDR3 spans 14 amino acids. Germline V gene sequence: CDR1 MNHEY, CDR2 SVGAGI. CDR3 sequence (DNA): TGTGCCAGCAGTTACCGACAGCCCGGAAACACCATATATTTT. This gives the protein CASSYRQPGNTIYF.

The genes are TRBV7-3 and TRBJ2-1, with 7 bases that match TRBD2. With V trimmed by 2 bases and J by 0 bases, 7 bases remained unmatched. The CDR3 extends over 17 amino acids. The germline gives CDR1 SGHTA, CDR2 FQGTGA. This chain's CDR3 is CASSLGPGTTSYNEQFF. Written as DNA, the CDR3 is TGTGCCAGCAGCTTAGGTCCGGGGACTACCTCCTACAATGAGCAGTTCTTC.